A single sample is the source of the 13 T cell receptor beta chains below, sequenced in a study of T cell responses to AZD1222 COVID-19 vaccine. Here immunoSEQ multiplex PCR was the method, and the copy in TCRdb shows in-frame clones only, minus some. The sample includes under 150,000 clones, roughly 91% of them seen just once. The sequenced sample was peripheral blood, obtained on day 0 of AZD1222 vaccination. Receptors originate from an adult in good health.

The V call is TRBV6-5, the J call TRBJ1-1; 7 bases fit TRBD1. Germline CDR1 MNHEY, CDR2 SVGAGI. The V and J ends lost 5 bases and 7 bases, in that order; junction bases with no gene match: 10. The CDR3 consists of 14 residues. CDR3 DNA sequence: TGTGCCAGCAGTACCGGGACAGAAGGGGGTGAAGCTTTCTTT. The encoded protein is CASSTGTEGGEAFF.

This chain links TRBV5-1 with TRBJ2-7; 8 bases agree with TRBD1. From germline, CDR1 is SGHRS and CDR2 YFSETQ. The CDR3 is made up of 15 amino acids. With 2 bases clipped from V and 5 bases from J, the junction kept 9 bases outside the gene matches. CDR3 residues: CASSFLNSGGDEQYF. CDR3 in DNA: TGCGCCAGCAGCTTTTTGAATTCAGGGGGCGACGAGCAGTACTTC.

This clone was detected only once. This rearrangement joins TRBV2 to TRBJ1-6, with a tentative D call TRBD1 (5 bases). The CDR3 loop spans 15 amino acids. V lost 2 bases to trimming and J lost 7 bases, with 12 bases between them. In germline, CDR1 is SNHLY, CDR2 FYNNEI. CDR3 sequence: CASSEWGRQNSPLHF. In nucleotides, the CDR3 is TGTGCCAGCAGTGAATGGGGAAGACAGAATTCACCCCTCCACTTT.

V and J are TRBV7-3 and TRBJ2-3; D may be TRBD1 (7 bases). CDR1 is SGHTA and CDR2 is FQGTGA in the germline V gene. Trimming cost V 5 bases and J 4 bases, with 16 bases left between them. The CDR3 contains 15 residues. The chain's CDR3 is CASSRRQGGADTQYF. CDR3 nucleotides: TGTGCCAGCAGCCGAAGACAGGGAGGAGCAGATACGCAGTATTTT.

The chain couples TRBV29-1 to TRBJ1-4, with TRBD1 matching 7 bases. The length of the CDR3 is 12 residues. The germline gives CDR1 SQVTM, CDR2 ANQGSEA. The CDR3 coding sequence is TGCACTTACAGGGGCTATAATGAAAAACTGTTTTTT. It codes for CTYRGYNEKLFF.

The rearrangement uses TRBV19 and TRBJ1-5; D is perhaps TRBD1 (5 bases). CDR1 and CDR2 from the germline V gene are LNHDA and SQIVND (reference sequence). Trimming pared 10 bases from V and 0 bases from J, leaving 13 bases between. CDR3 size: 14 residues. Here the CDR3 reads CATTTRASNQPQHF. The CDR3, as DNA: TGTGCCACCACCACCAGGGCTAGCAATCAGCCCCAGCATTTT.

This clone showed up just once. V is TRBV19 and J is TRBJ1-3; D is unresolved. This CDR3 region has 15 residues. In germline, CDR1 is LNHDA, CDR2 SQIVND (reference sequence). The V end lost 6 bases, the J end lost 2 bases, and 14 bases lay between the germline ends. The CDR3 DNA follows: TGTGCCAGTAGAAGTACCCCTGGGGCTGGAAACACCATATATTTT. Protein sequence: CASRSTPGAGNTIYF.

The chain couples TRBV5-1 to TRBJ1-2; 9 bases agree with TRBD1. The germline V gene encodes CDR1 SGHRS and CDR2 YFSETQ. The CDR3 spans 16 residues. The V segment lost 4 bases and the J segment 1 base; nucleotides outside the gene matches: 8. The CDR3 bases are TGCGCCAGCAGCCACGGGATGGGACAGGGTAACTATGGCTACACCTTC. This sequence encodes CASSHGMGQGNYGYTF. Using reference TRBV5-1 and TRBJ1-2 for the parts outside the CDR3, the full variable domain is KAGVTQTPRYLIKTRGQQVTLSCSPISGHRSVSWYQQTPGQGLQFLFEYFSETQRNKGNFPGRFSGRQFSNSRSEMNVSTLELGDSALYLCASSHGMGQGNYGYTFGSGTRLTVV.

The V call is TRBV7-9, the J call TRBJ2-4; a possible D gene is TRBD2 (6 bases). The CDR3 is 18 amino acids. The germline V gene encodes CDR1 SEHNR and CDR2 FQNEAQ (reference sequence). With 5 bases removed from V and 3 bases from J, the gap between germline ends came to 23 bases. The chain's CDR3 is CASSLVGGMGDGKNIQYF. The CDR3 region has the DNA TGTGCCAGCAGCCTTGTCGGGGGTATGGGAGATGGCAAAAACATTCAGTACTTC.

V is TRBV6-5 and J is TRBJ1-1, with 7 bases lining up with TRBD1. V was clipped by 2 bases and J by 0 bases; unmatched bases: 0. Germline V gives CDR1 MNHEY, CDR2 SVGAGI. The CDR3 sequence is 14 residues long. The CDR3 nucleotides are TGTGCCAGCAGTTACGACAGGGTGAACACTGAAGCTTTCTTT. Its translation: CASSYDRVNTEAFF.

The chain couples TRBV7-3 to TRBJ2-5; 9 nucleotides agree with TRBD2. Germline V gives CDR1 SGHTA, CDR2 FQGTGA. The CDR3 totals 15 residues. V gave up 5 bases and J gave up 1 base; unmatched junction bases: 5. DNA of the CDR3: TGTGCCAGCAGCGAGCAGCGGGGGGCCCAAGAGACCCAGTACTTC. This encodes CASSEQRGAQETQYF. Using reference TRBV7-3 and TRBJ2-5 for the parts outside the CDR3, the full variable domain is GAGVSQTPSNKVTEKGKYVELRCDPISGHTALYWYRQSLGQGPEFLIYFQGTGAADDSGLPNDRFFAVRPEGSVSTLKIQRTERGDSAVYLCASSEQRGAQETQYFGPGTRLLVL.

The chain employs TRBV19 and TRBJ1-5; 11 bases fit TRBD1. Looked up from germline, CDR1 is LNHDA and CDR2 is SQIVND (reference sequence). J was trimmed by 3 bases and V by 4 bases; bases with no gene match: 5. This CDR3 region has 16 residues. In nucleotides, the CDR3 is TGTGCCAGTAGTACCCGGGGACAGGGGGTCAATCAGCCCCAGCATTTT. Amino acids: CASSTRGQGVNQPQHF.

The chain couples TRBV12-5 to TRBJ2-1; the match to TRBD2 covers 11 bases. The CDR3 extends over 18 amino acids. Trimming removed 1 base from V and 1 base from J; junction bases left unmatched: 6. Germline values: CDR1 LGHNT, CDR2 FRNRAP. CDR3 protein: CASGLAFSGGGSYNEQFF. CDR3 bases: TGTGCTAGTGGTTTGGCTTTTAGCGGGGGGGGTTCCTACAATGAGCAGTTCTTC.